Each of the 32 T cell receptor beta chains below was sequenced from the same sample in a study of shared clonotypes between healthy human individuals. Sequencing used immunoSEQ multiplex PCR; TCRdb keeps in-frame clones, though not all of them. The sample includes approximately 1,000,000 clones, 70% to 85% of them seen just once. The sample comprised memory CD4+ T cells from PBMCs. Regarding subset: CD45RA-negative fraction. Receptor source: a man younger than 35 in good health. Some clones in this sample may be carry-over from other donors' samples.

This clone was seen many times. This chain joins TRBV4-3 and TRBJ1-2, with TRBD1 matching 10 bases. The CDR3 has 18 amino acids. Germline CDR1 LGHNA, CDR2 YSLEER. J lost 8 bases, V lost 0 bases, and 15 bases had no gene match. CDR3 loop: CASSQDLWAGTGEKGYTF. The CDR3 DNA is TGCGCCAGCAGCCAAGATTTGTGGGCCGGGACAGGGGAAAAAGGCTACACCTTC.

The chain joins TRBV28 to TRBJ2-7; D perhaps matches TRBD1 (8 bases). The CDR3 sequence is 12 residues long. Germline V gene data show CDR1 as MDHEN and CDR2 as SYDVKM. Deletions cut 6 bases from V and 7 bases from J, with 13 bases between. CDR3 DNA: TGTGCCAGCAGATCACAGGGGGGGGAGCAGTACTTC. Its protein product is CASRSQGGEQYF.

The rearrangement uses TRBV28 and TRBJ1-2; 7 bases map to TRBD1. Trimming removed 6 bases from V and 3 bases from J; junction bases left unmatched: 7. Germline V gene lookup returns CDR1 MDHEN and CDR2 SYDVKM. The CDR3 length is 14 residues. The CDR3 is CASSQTGLDYGYTF. As DNA, the CDR3 is TGTGCCAGCAGCCAGACAGGGTTAGACTATGGCTACACCTTC.

The V call is TRBV4-2, the J call TRBJ2-5, with D perhaps matching TRBD2 (5 bases). Between the trimmed V and J ends, which lost 2 bases and 0 bases, there was a span of 10 bases. Looked up from germline, CDR1 is LGHNA and CDR2 is YNFKEQ. The CDR3 runs 15 residues. CDR3 residues: CASSQNPDYQETQYF. The DNA of the CDR3 is TGTGCCAGCAGCCAAAACCCGGACTACCAAGAGACCCAGTACTTC.

V is TRBV28 and J is TRBJ1-1; no firm D call. Germline assignment: CDR1 MDHEN and CDR2 SYDVKM. The CDR3 runs to 17 residues. V lost 2 bases to trimming and J lost 0 bases, with 16 bases between them. The CDR3 loop reads CASSLPHPTGMNTEAFF. Written as DNA, the CDR3 is TGTGCCAGCAGTTTACCCCACCCGACGGGCATGAACACTGAAGCTTTCTTT.

In DNA form, the CDR3 reads TGTGCCAGCAGTCTCCCTTCACAGGGCGCCGGGGAAAAACTGTTTTTT. Its translation: CASSLPSQGAGEKLFF. The J gene is TRBJ1-4, the V gene TRBV28; the D gene is possibly TRBD1 (6 bases). Trimming took 5 bases from V and 8 from J, leaving 21 bases between them. CDR1 is MDHEN, CDR2 SYDVKM, per germline. The CDR3 contains 16 residues.

V gene TRBV9 combines with J gene TRBJ2-3; 10 bases are shared with TRBD2. This CDR3 is built from 16 residues. Germline assignment: CDR1 SGDLS and CDR2 YYNGEE. J lost 4 bases, V lost 0 bases, and 5 bases had no gene match. The CDR3 DNA is TGTGCCAGCAGCGTAGCGGCTAGCGGGAGCCCAGATACGCAGTATTTT. It yields the protein CASSVAASGSPDTQYF.

V is TRBV19 and J is TRBJ1-2, with D perhaps TRBD1 (5 bases). The CDR3 length is 13 residues. The V end was cut by 3 bases, the J end by 3 bases, with 8 bases between. Germline V lookup: CDR1 LNHDA, CDR2 SQIVND (reference sequence). CDR3 residues: CASSIGGDYGYTF. For the CDR3, the DNA is TGTGCCAGTAGTATCGGAGGGGACTATGGCTACACCTTC.

The chain recombines TRBV27 with TRBJ2-7; 15 bases fit TRBD2. V gave up 5 bases and J gave up 2 bases; unmatched junction bases: 25. The germline CDR1 and CDR2 sequences are MNHEY and SMNVEV (reference sequence). CDR3 length: 23 amino acids. The CDR3 coding sequence is TGTGCCAGCAGTCCCCTGGGCCCATCTACCGGACTAGCGGGAGGGCCATCGACCTACGAGCAGTACTTC. Translated: CASSPLGPSTGLAGGPSTYEQYF.

The chain links TRBV7-8 to TRBJ1-2; possibly TRBD1 for D (6 bases). The CDR3 sequence is 16 residues long. V was pared by 5 bases and J by 0 bases, with 16 bases between. Germline lookup yields CDR1 SGHVS and CDR2 FQNEAQ. The CDR3 DNA is TGTGCCAGCAGCATACAGACAGGAACTGCTAACTATGGCTACACCTTC. This translates into CASSIQTGTANYGYTF.

The chain has TRBV6-5 and TRBJ2-1; tentatively, D is TRBD2 (6 bases). Germline CDR1 is MNHEY and CDR2 is SVGAGI. This CDR3 comprises 13 residues. V dropped 8 bases and J dropped 7 bases, with 15 bases sitting between them. DNA for the CDR3: TGTGCCAGCGGGGGGACTTACGAAAATGAGCAGTTCTTC. The encoded protein is CASGGTYENEQFF.

This clone came up once. This chain uses TRBV7-2 with TRBJ2-3, with 7 bases matching TRBD2. This CDR3 spans 15 amino acids. V was pared by 6 bases and J by 1 base, with 7 bases of the junction left unmatched. The germline V gene has CDR1 SGHTA and CDR2 FQGNSA. CDR3 DNA: TGTGCCAGCAGTACTAGCGTCGTGGGCACAGATACGCAGTATTTT. It yields the protein CASSTSVVGTDTQYF.

This rearrangement joins TRBV4-1 to TRBJ2-1; D might be TRBD2 (7 bases). Trimming stripped 5 bases from V and 0 bases from J, with 14 bases between. The CDR3 is 16 amino acids. Germline V gene sequence: CDR1 MGHRA, CDR2 YSYEKL. As DNA, the CDR3 is TGCGCCAGCAGCGGACAGCGGGGAAACTCCTACAATGAGCAGTTCTTC. Translating gives CASSGQRGNSYNEQFF.

On this clone itself: Other DNA variants within this sample encode the same CDR3. The chain links TRBV27 to TRBJ2-3; D is unclear. The germline V gene has CDR1 MNHEY and CDR2 SMNVEV (reference sequence). Trimming pared 5 bases from V and 0 bases from J, leaving 12 bases between. The length of the CDR3 is 15 residues. CDR3 nucleotides: TGTGCCAGCAGTCTCGGACGTAGAAGCACAGATACGCAGTATTTT. Translating it yields CASSLGRRSTDTQYF.

The chain has TRBV9 and TRBJ1-5; D is undetermined. The germline CDR1 and CDR2 sequences are SGDLS and YYNGEE. Trimming removed 4 bases at V and 3 bases at J, with 14 bases between. The CDR3 contains 15 residues. CDR3 coding DNA: TGTGCCAGCAGCCCCGAGCCAAATCTCAATCAGCCCCAGCATTTT. This encodes CASSPEPNLNQPQHF.

J is TRBJ2-7 and V is TRBV27; D is ambiguous. V dropped 1 base and J dropped 3 bases, with 13 bases sitting between them. Germline CDR1 MNHEY, CDR2 SMNVEV (reference sequence). This CDR3 is 15 amino acids long. The CDR3 spells CASSLYVGPYYEQYF. CDR3 coding DNA: TGTGCCAGCAGTTTATATGTCGGACCCTACTACGAGCAGTACTTC.

This chain's CDR3 is CASSLAGQLYGYTF. In DNA form, the CDR3 reads TGTGCCAGCAGCTTGGCGGGGCAGCTCTATGGCTACACCTTC. The gene calls are TRBV5-6 and TRBJ1-2; possibly TRBD1 for D (5 bases). Germline V gives CDR1 SGHDT, CDR2 YYEEEE. Trimming stripped 0 bases from V and 4 bases from J, with 10 bases between. The CDR3 contains 14 residues.

The chain links TRBV28 to TRBJ2-3, with 10 bases identical to TRBD2. This CDR3 has 15 amino acids. With V trimmed by 6 bases and J by 1 base, 4 bases remained unmatched. The V gene's germline CDR1 is MDHEN and CDR2 SYDVKM. The CDR3 is CASRSGTSGTDTQYF. CDR3 DNA: TGTGCCAGCAGGTCCGGGACTAGCGGCACAGATACGCAGTATTTT.

This clone was detected once. The chain employs TRBV4-1 and TRBJ2-1; the D is unclear. The germline CDR1 and CDR2 sequences are MGHRA and YSYEKL. The CDR3 has 15 residues. Trimming cost V 0 bases and J 0 bases, with 6 bases left between them. The CDR3 DNA reads TGCGCCAGCAGCCAAGACGGCAGCTCCTACAATGAGCAGTTCTTC. Its translation is CASSQDGSSYNEQFF.

This rearrangement joins TRBV28 to TRBJ2-1, with 11 bases fitting TRBD2. The J segment lost 9 bases and the V segment lost 7 bases, leaving 11 bases of the junction unmatched. Germline V lookup: CDR1 MDHEN, CDR2 SYDVKM. The CDR3 contains 15 residues. CDR3 coding DNA: TGTGCCAGCACCTCGACAGGACTAGCGGGTGCTGAGCAGTTCTTC. Its protein is CASTSTGLAGAEQFF.

This clone appeared a few times. The chain recombines TRBV23-1 with TRBJ2-1; the match to TRBD2 covers 16 bases. TRBV23-1 is labeled an ORF, and its function is uncertain. J gave up 9 bases and V 0 bases, and 5 bases lay outside the gene matches. The CDR3 loop spans 17 amino acids. The CDR3 here is CASSQSGLAGGPGEQFF. Written as DNA, the CDR3 is TGCGCCAGCAGTCAATCGGGACTAGCGGGAGGGCCGGGTGAGCAGTTCTTC.

The chain uses TRBV25-1 and TRBJ2-7; tentative D call: TRBD1 (6 bases). Germline CDR1 reads MGHDK; CDR2 reads SYGVNS. The CDR3 contains 14 residues. Trimming shortened V by 5 bases and J by 2 bases, and 13 bases separated the two germline ends. CDR3 in DNA: TGTGCCAGCAGTCCCCGAGGGGGTACCTACGAGCAGTACTTC. Protein sequence: CASSPRGGTYEQYF.

The V gene is TRBV7-9, the J gene TRBJ2-3; tentative D call: TRBD2 (5 bases). V lost 5 bases to trimming and J lost 4 bases, with 13 bases between them. The CDR3 extends over 14 amino acids. In germline, CDR1 is SEHNR, CDR2 FQNEAQ (reference sequence). The CDR3 sequence is CASSLLIGADTQYF. The CDR3 DNA reads as TGTGCCAGCAGCCTACTGATCGGGGCAGATACGCAGTATTTT.

This clone was recorded a few times. This CDR3 is also generated by other DNA sequences in the sample. The chain joins TRBV7-9 to TRBJ2-7; unclear D gene. CDR3 size: 12 residues. From germline, CDR1 is SEHNR and CDR2 FQNEAQ (reference sequence). V lost 3 bases to trimming and J lost 4 bases, with 7 bases between them. The CDR3, as DNA: TGTGCCAGCAGCTTTGATGAGTACGAGCAGTACTTC. This codes for CASSFDEYEQYF.

The gene calls are TRBV19 and TRBJ1-5, with 9 bases identical to TRBD1. This CDR3 is 14 amino acids long. The germline CDR1 and CDR2 sequences are LNHDA and SQIVND (reference sequence). Unmatched junction bases numbered 5, after V lost 6 bases and J lost 5 bases. The CDR3 bases are TGTGCCAGTAGCCTTACAGGGGGCTATCAGCCCCAGCATTTT. Its translation: CASSLTGGYQPQHF. Combining the CDR3 with reference TRBV19 and TRBJ1-5 gives the whole variable domain DGGITQSPKYLFRKEGQNVTLSCEQNLNHDAMYWYRQDPGQGLRLIYYSQIVNDFQKGDIAEGYSVSREKKESFPLTVTSAQKNPTAFYLCASSLTGGYQPQHFGDGTRLSIL.

The chain has TRBV7-2 and TRBJ2-6, with a weak D call TRBD2 (7 bases). There are 16 residues in the CDR3. The ends were cut back, 5 bases at V and 2 bases at J, with 13 bases in the middle. Germline-derived CDR1 and CDR2 are SGHTA and FQGNSA. CDR3 region: CASSIQGGTGANVLTF. As DNA, the CDR3 is TGTGCCAGCAGCATACAGGGAGGGACTGGGGCCAACGTCCTGACTTTC.

V usage is TRBV29-1 and J usage is TRBJ1-5; TRBD1 is a possible D gene (5 bases). The V end was cut by 0 bases, the J end by 0 bases, with 12 bases between. CDR3 length: 16 amino acids. The germline V gene encodes CDR1 SQVTM and CDR2 ANQGSEA. The CDR3 DNA sequence: TGCAGCGTTGAAGATCAAGCAGGGTATAGCAATCAGCCCCAGCATTTT. It is translated as CSVEDQAGYSNQPQHF.

Here the CDR3 DNA reads TGTGCCAGCAGCTCGCGGGTCTCTGGAAACACCATATATTTT. It is translated as CASSSRVSGNTIYF. The gene calls are TRBV5-4 and TRBJ1-3; D not certain. The V end lost 3 bases, the J end lost 0 bases, and 7 bases lay between the germline ends. There are 14 residues in the CDR3. Germline V gene sequence: CDR1 SGHNT, CDR2 YYREEE (reference sequence).

The DNA of the CDR3 is TGTGCCAGCCGAATGGCAGGGGGGACTGGCTACACCTTC. The encoded protein is CASRMAGGTGYTF. This chain uses TRBV5-6 with TRBJ1-2; 7 positions match TRBD1. The CDR3 has 13 amino acids. The V segment lost 7 bases and the J segment 7 bases; nucleotides outside the gene matches: 10. From germline, CDR1 is SGHDT and CDR2 YYEEEE.

The rearrangement links TRBV28 to TRBJ1-2, with D unresolved. Trimming pared 4 bases from V and 8 bases from J, leaving 8 bases between. This CDR3 has 11 residues. Germline V lookup: CDR1 MDHEN, CDR2 SYDVKM. The CDR3 DNA follows: TGTGCCAGCAGTTGGTCGGGCGGCTACACCTTC. Translation: CASSWSGGYTF.

The rearrangement joins TRBV2 to TRBJ1-2; no reliable D call. This CDR3 comprises 14 residues. Germline V CDR1 and CDR2: SNHLY, FYNNEI. The V end was cut by 4 bases, the J end by 2 bases, with 11 bases between. The CDR3 nucleotides read TGTGCCAGCAGTGTTTTCGAGGCGAACTATGGCTACACCTTC. Amino acids: CASSVFEANYGYTF.

The rearrangement joins TRBV5-1 to TRBJ2-3, with a possible D match to TRBD1 (8 bases). The CDR3 length is 18 residues. Per germline, CDR1 SGHRS and CDR2 YFSETQ. V was clipped by 0 bases and J by 2 bases, with 19 bases between them. The CDR3 nucleotides read TGCGCCAGCAGCTTGGCATTAACAGGGGGAGGGCCCACAGATACGCAGTATTTT. The encoded protein is CASSLALTGGGPTDTQYF.